This passage covers 6 T cell receptor beta chains from one sample sequenced in a study of T cells in Graves' hyperthyroidism and ophthalmopathy. Authors of the study amplified TCR beta CDR3 regions from RNA transcripts. TCR CDR3 regions were first amplified by RT-PCR with HTBI primers. TCRdb passed the multiplex PCR reads through MiXCR, listing each CDR3 protein once. This sample has hundreds of thousands of distinct CDR3 sequences, with 15% to 20% found just once. The sequencing input was blood. The receptors come from a woman aged 25-40 years with Graves' hyperthyroidism.

This rearrangement joins TRBV13 to TRBJ1-1; the D gene is possibly TRBD1 (5 bases). Germline CDR1 and CDR2: PRHDT and FYEKMQ (reference sequence). This CDR3 region has 17 residues. V shed 1 base and J shed 1 base, with 16 bases lying between them. CDR3 DNA: TGTGCCAGCAGCTTAGCCCGGGACGACGGAGGGAACACTGAAGCTTTCTTT. It codes for CASSLARDDGGNTEAFF.

At least ten counts were recorded for this clonotype. The rearrangement joins TRBV3-1 to TRBJ2-4; 7 bases are shared with TRBD1. J gave up 7 bases and V 0 bases, and 6 bases lay outside the gene matches. CDR3 length equals 15 residues. Germline V gene sequence: CDR1 LGHDT, CDR2 YNNKEL (reference sequence). The CDR3 nucleotides are TGTGCCAGCAGCCAAGACACAGGGGTCTGGAACATTCAGTACTTC. It translates to CASSQDTGVWNIQYF.

This clonotype has at least ten counts. The chain uses TRBV6-1 and TRBJ1-1, with 9 positions matching TRBD1. The CDR3 extends over 14 amino acids. Trimming removed 6 bases from V and 3 bases from J; junction bases left unmatched: 5. Germline lookup yields CDR1 MNHNS and CDR2 SASEGT. CDR3 coding DNA: TGTGCCAGCAGGGGGGACAGGGAGTACACTGAAGCTTTCTTT. Its protein is CASRGDREYTEAFF.

As concerns this clonotype: A much larger clonotype is one base distant, so this may be a read error. This is likely a read error, given that the CDR3 carries no conserved phenylalanine or tryptophan at its end. The chain has TRBV29-1 and TRBJ2-7, with 9 bases identical to TRBD1. The CDR3 spans 13 residues. V was clipped by 5 bases and J by 1 base; unmatched bases: 3. CDR1 SQVTM and CDR2 ANQGSEA come from the germline V gene. CDR3: CSVPGQGSYEQYL. The CDR3 nucleotides read TGCAGCGTTCCGGGACAGGGATCCTACGAGCAGTACCTC.

This clonotype occurred many times. The J gene is TRBJ2-5, the V gene TRBV28; TRBD2 is a possible D gene (5 bases). The CDR3 is 15 residues long. CDR1 is MDHEN, CDR2 SYDVKM, per germline. V lost 5 bases, J lost 7 bases, and 20 bases lay in between. CDR3 sequence: CASSPSWTAAVTQYF. CDR3 in DNA: TGTGCCAGCAGTCCCTCCTGGACCGCAGCGGTGACCCAGTACTTC.

This sequence joins TRBV6-7 and TRBJ1-2; D is unresolved. TRBV6-7 is an open reading frame, and its role is uncertain. Trimming removed 0 bases from V and 8 bases from J, with 19 bases in between. The CDR3 is made up of 16 amino acids. CDR3 sequence (DNA): TGTGCCAGCAGTTACTCGAAGGATGAAGGACTGAAGGGCTACACCTTC. Encoded protein: CASSYSKDEGLKGYTF.